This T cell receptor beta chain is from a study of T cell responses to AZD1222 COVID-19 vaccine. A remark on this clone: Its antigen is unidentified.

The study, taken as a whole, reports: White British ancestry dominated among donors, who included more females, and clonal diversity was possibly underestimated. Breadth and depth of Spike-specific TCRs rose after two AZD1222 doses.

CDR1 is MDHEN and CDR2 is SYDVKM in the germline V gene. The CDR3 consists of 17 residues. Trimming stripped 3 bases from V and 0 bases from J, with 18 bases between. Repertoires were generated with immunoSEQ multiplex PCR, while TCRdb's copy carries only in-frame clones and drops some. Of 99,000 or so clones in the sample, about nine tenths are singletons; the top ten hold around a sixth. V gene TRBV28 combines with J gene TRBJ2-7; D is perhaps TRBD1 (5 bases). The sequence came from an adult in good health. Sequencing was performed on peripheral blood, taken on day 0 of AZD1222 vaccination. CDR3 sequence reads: CASSLGFLGQSSYEQYF. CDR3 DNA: TGTGCCAGCAGTTTGGGTTTTTTGGGGCAGAGCTCCTACGAGCAGTACTTC.